What follows are 9 T cell receptor beta chains derived from one specimen sequenced in a study of control samples from healthy donors and cancer patients. Sequencing used immunoSEQ multiplex PCR; TCRdb keeps in-frame clones, though not all of them. Among about 170,000 clones, 80% to 95% were seen once, and the ten largest hold about 4%. Input material: blood. The receptors shown here come from a woman aged 60 to 75 in good health.

The chain is built from TRBV7-9 and TRBJ1-1, with D perhaps matching TRBD1 (5 bases). Trimming removed 5 bases at V and 5 bases at J, with 12 bases between. The CDR3 contains 13 residues. Germline V gene sequence: CDR1 SEHNR, CDR2 FQNEAQ (reference sequence). The DNA of the CDR3 is TGTGCCAGCAGCCCATCCGGGGGTACTGAAGCTTTCTTT. Its translation: CASSPSGGTEAFF. Filled out from reference TRBV7-9 and TRBJ1-1, the complete variable domain reads DTGVSQNPRHKITKRGQNVTFRCDPISEHNRLYWYRQTLGQGPEFLTYFQNEAQLEKSRLLSDRFSAERPKGSFSTLEIQRTEQGDSAMYLCASSPSGGTEAFFGQGTRLTVV.

The V call is TRBV2, the J call TRBJ2-1; 8 positions match TRBD1. The germline V gene has CDR1 SNHLY and CDR2 FYNNEI. This CDR3 has 15 amino acids. Trimming removed 4 bases from V and 12 bases from J; junction bases left unmatched: 14. In DNA form, the CDR3 reads TGTGCCAGCAGTGTTCAGGGACAGGCCCCCCTAGCGCAGTTCTTC. The encoded protein is CASSVQGQAPLAQFF.

The CDR3 loop is CASSLGAGGNTEAFF. The CDR3 DNA is TGTGCCAGCTCACTCGGTGCAGGGGGGAACACTGAAGCTTTCTTT. The rearrangement links TRBV18 to TRBJ1-1, with 7 nucleotides matching TRBD1. This CDR3 region has 15 residues. The germline V gene has CDR1 KGHSH and CDR2 LQKENI. Trimming removed 4 bases from V and 1 base from J; junction bases left unmatched: 6.

In nucleotides, the CDR3 is TGCAGCGTCCAAAGTAGTTCTGAAGCTTTCTTT. Its translation is CSVQSSSEAFF. The chain recombines TRBV29-1 with TRBJ1-1; D unclear. This CDR3 spans 11 amino acids. Looked up from germline, CDR1 is SQVTM and CDR2 is ANQGSEA. Trimming left V 6 bases short and J 6 bases short, with 11 bases between. The entire variable domain, with the rest obtained from reference TRBV29-1 and TRBJ1-1, is as follows: SAVISQKPSRDICQRGTSLTIQCQVDSQVTMMFWYRQQPGQSLTLIATANQGSEATYESGFVIDKFPISRPNLTFSTLTVSNMSPEDSSIYLCSVQSSSEAFFGQGTRLTVV.

The gene calls are TRBV25-1 and TRBJ1-2, with D unclear. In germline, CDR1 is MGHDK, CDR2 SYGVNS. The CDR3 totals 12 residues. V dropped 2 bases and J dropped 3 bases, with 4 bases sitting between them. The CDR3 DNA reads as TGTGCCAGCAGTGAAAGGTACTATGGCTACACCTTC. Translating gives CASSERYYGYTF.

The genes are TRBV5-1 and TRBJ2-5, with TRBD1 matching over 8 bases. Germline V gene lookup returns CDR1 SGHRS and CDR2 YFSETQ. V lost 4 bases to trimming and J lost 5 bases; unmatched junction nucleotides: 7. This CDR3 spans 14 amino acids. This CDR3 is CASSRTGNAETQYF. The CDR3 DNA reads as TGCGCCAGCAGCCGGACAGGGAACGCGGAGACCCAGTACTTC. The entire variable domain, with the rest obtained from reference TRBV5-1 and TRBJ2-5, is as follows: KAGVTQTPRYLIKTRGQQVTLSCSPISGHRSVSWYQQTPGQGLQFLFEYFSETQRNKGNFPGRFSGRQFSNSRSEMNVSTLELGDSALYLCASSRTGNAETQYFGPGTRLLVL.

J is TRBJ1-5 and V is TRBV19; no definite D call. The CDR3 has 13 amino acids. The germline V gene has CDR1 LNHDA and CDR2 SQIVND (reference sequence). Trimming took off 0 bases at V and 7 bases at J, with 7 bases between the two ends. Written as DNA, the CDR3 is TGTGCCAGTAGTATAGACCGAGAACAGCCCCAGCATTTT. It codes for CASSIDREQPQHF.

The V call is TRBV18, the J call TRBJ1-1; the D gene is possibly TRBD1 (6 bases). The CDR3 loop spans 16 amino acids. Germline V gene sequence: CDR1 KGHSH, CDR2 LQKENI. The V end was cut by 3 bases, the J end by 0 bases, with 14 bases between. CDR3 loop: CASSPLQGSMNTEAFF. CDR3 coding DNA: TGTGCCAGCTCACCGTTGCAGGGGAGCATGAACACTGAAGCTTTCTTT.

The rearrangement joins TRBV5-1 to TRBJ1-2, with TRBD1 matching over 8 bases. CDR3 length: 12 amino acids. Germline loops: CDR1 SGHRS, CDR2 YFSETQ. V lost 4 bases, J lost 7 bases, and 3 bases stayed unmatched. The CDR3 nucleotides are TGCGCCAGCAGCCATGGACAGGGTGGCTACACCTTC. Translated: CASSHGQGGYTF.